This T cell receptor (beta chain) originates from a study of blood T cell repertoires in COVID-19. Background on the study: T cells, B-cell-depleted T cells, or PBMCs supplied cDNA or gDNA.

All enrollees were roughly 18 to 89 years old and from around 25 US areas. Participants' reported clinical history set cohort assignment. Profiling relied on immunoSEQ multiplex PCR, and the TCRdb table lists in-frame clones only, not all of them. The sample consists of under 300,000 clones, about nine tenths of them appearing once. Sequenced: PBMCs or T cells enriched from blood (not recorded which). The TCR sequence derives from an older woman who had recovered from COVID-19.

The chain's CDR3 is CASSLVGGQSNQPQHF. For the CDR3, the DNA is TGTGCCAGCAGCTTAGTCGGGGGGCAGAGCAATCAGCCCCAGCATTTT. The rearrangement links TRBV7-2 to TRBJ1-5; TRBD1 is a possible D gene (6 bases). V gave up 1 base and J gave up 1 base, with 11 bases separating them. Germline CDR1 SGHTA, CDR2 FQGNSA. This CDR3 has 16 amino acids. The full variable domain, with the rest looked up from reference TRBV7-2 and TRBJ1-5, is GAGVSQSPSNKVTEKGKDVELRCDPISGHTALYWYRQSLGQGLEFLIYFQGNSAPDKSGLPSDRFSAERTGGSVSTLTIQRTQQEDSAVYLCASSLVGGQSNQPQHFGDGTRLSIL.